The 2 T cell receptor beta chains in this list originate from one sample, sequenced in a study of blood T cells in healthy people across ages. It was with a sample-barcoded 5' primer and a J-beta primer mix that a second PCR of about 7 to 12 cycles was run. TCRdb re-derived calls from the 5' RACE reads in MiXCR, one entry per CDR3 protein. The data show more than 1,000,000 distinct CDR3 sequences, with under 30% seen just once and approximately 0.7% held by the top ten. The same sample was also used in a study of T cells of mothers and their children.

What was sequenced was blood. Receptor source: a girl between 2 and 10 years old in good health.

The V gene is TRBV10-3, the J gene TRBJ2-5; 7 bases map to TRBD2. The CDR3 runs 15 residues. J was trimmed by 11 bases and V by 0 bases; bases with no gene match: 12. Germline V gene data show CDR1 as ENHRY and CDR2 as SYGVKD. DNA for the CDR3: TGTGCCATCAGTGAGTCACGGCTAGCGGTCCGAGAGCAGTACTTC. Translation gives CAISESRLAVREQYF.

The J gene is TRBJ2-7, the V gene TRBV29-1; D remains unclear. The CDR3 covers 10 residues. Trimming took 4 bases from V and 6 from J, leaving 7 bases between them. Germline V gene lookup returns CDR1 SQVTM and CDR2 ANQGSEA. This CDR3 reads CSVGSSEQYF. In nucleotides, the CDR3 is TGCAGCGTTGGCAGTTCCGAGCAGTACTTC.